The 22 T cell receptor beta chains given below trace back to one sample, sequenced in a study of vaccination effects on CD4 cells after COVID-19. Here immunoSEQ multiplex PCR was the method, and the copy in TCRdb shows in-frame clones only, minus some. The table has about 39,000 clones, 55% to 80% seen once. CD4+ T cell isolation took place after about nine days of culture. Participants were vaccinated with two doses of either the BNT162b2 or mRNA-1273 vaccine. For these receptors, no antigen is known. The sequenced sample was CD4+ T cells from PBMCs cultured without peptide, obtained after COVID-19 vaccination. The receptors come from a human donor who received a COVID-19 vaccine.

This clone came up a few times. This rearrangement joins TRBV2 to TRBJ1-2; D uncertain. In germline, CDR1 is SNHLY, CDR2 FYNNEI. This CDR3 has 13 residues. Deletions cut 7 bases from V and 8 bases from J, with 17 bases between. In DNA form, the CDR3 reads TGTGCCAGCATTACGGGCCCCTCAAGGGGCTACACCTTC. Amino acids: CASITGPSRGYTF.

The J gene is TRBJ2-1, the V gene TRBV19, with 9 bases identical to TRBD2. J gave up 4 bases and V 4 bases, and 2 bases lay outside the gene matches. Germline CDR1 is LNHDA and CDR2 is SQIVND (reference sequence). The CDR3 consists of 14 residues. CDR3 sequence (DNA): TGTGCCAGTAGTAGCGGGGGGGAATACAATGAGCAGTTCTTC. It encodes CASSSGGEYNEQFF.

This sequence joins TRBV10-3 and TRBJ1-3; the D is unclear. CDR3 length: 15 amino acids. Trimming took off 4 bases at V and 0 bases at J, with 10 bases between the two ends. Germline CDR1 and CDR2: ENHRY and SYGVKD. For the CDR3, the DNA is TGTGCCATCAGTGCTGGCAGTCTCTCTGGAAACACCATATATTTT. It yields the protein CAISAGSLSGNTIYF.

Here the CDR3 reads CASSITPTAQGGYTF. The CDR3 DNA sequence: TGTGCCAGTAGTATAACCCCCACAGCTCAGGGTGGCTACACCTTC. The chain employs TRBV19 and TRBJ1-2; D is perhaps TRBD1 (5 bases). Germline V gives CDR1 LNHDA, CDR2 SQIVND (reference sequence). Trimming took 2 bases from V and 7 from J, leaving 17 bases between them. The CDR3 length is 15 residues. Full variable domain (missing parts from reference TRBV19 and TRBJ1-2): DGGITQSPKYLFRKEGQNVTLSCEQNLNHDAMYWYRQDPGQGLRLIYYSQIVNDFQKGDIAEGYSVSREKKESFPLTVTSAQKNPTAFYLCASSITPTAQGGYTFGSGTRLTVV.

This clone was observed once. The chain employs TRBV27 and TRBJ1-2; 9 nucleotides align to TRBD1. The CDR3 runs to 14 residues. V dropped 9 bases and J dropped 5; count of bases not matched to a gene: 10. CDR1 is MNHEY and CDR2 is SMNVEV in the germline V gene (reference sequence). The CDR3 spells CARSGTGNLYGYTF. The CDR3 DNA reads TGTGCCAGGAGTGGGACAGGGAACTTGTATGGCTACACCTTC.

The genes are TRBV5-1 and TRBJ2-2; D may be TRBD1 or TRBD2 (5 bases each). CDR1 is SGHRS, CDR2 YFSETQ, per germline. This CDR3 region has 17 residues. V lost 0 bases and J 6 bases, leaving 18 bases between the germline ends. The CDR3 loop is CASSLAPSDGAAGELFF. CDR3 in DNA: TGCGCCAGCAGCTTGGCCCCATCAGACGGGGCGGCCGGGGAGCTGTTTTTT.

Written as DNA, the CDR3 is TGTGCCAGCAGCCCCTTCCTCGGTGAGCAGTTCTTC. This translates into CASSPFLGEQFF. The V and J genes are TRBV3-1 (or the pseudogene TRBV3-2) and TRBJ2-1; D call uncertain. Germline CDR1 and CDR2: LGHDT and YNNKEL (reference sequence). Trimming removed 4 bases from V and 9 bases from J, with 10 bases in between. The CDR3 spans 12 residues.

The J gene is TRBJ2-7, the V gene TRBV5-5; the D gene is possibly TRBD2 (5 bases). This CDR3 has 15 residues. With 4 bases removed from V and 0 bases from J, the gap between germline ends came to 14 bases. The germline V gene has CDR1 SGHKS and CDR2 YYEKEE (reference sequence). In DNA form, the CDR3 reads TGTGCCAGCAGCGCCCCGGGAACGTACTCCTACGAGCAGTACTTC. Its protein is CASSAPGTYSYEQYF.

The CDR3, as DNA: TGTGCCAGCAGTTTATTTAGGGTAGATACGCAGTATTTT. It is translated as CASSLFRVDTQYF. The genes are TRBV27 and TRBJ2-3; D ambiguous. V was trimmed by 1 base and J by 5 bases, leaving 7 bases between them. In germline, CDR1 is MNHEY, CDR2 SMNVEV (reference sequence). CDR3 size: 13 residues.

The chain couples TRBV18 to TRBJ1-2; no clear D gene. CDR3 length: 12 amino acids. V was shortened by 3 bases and J by 6 bases, with 8 bases between the two germline ends. Germline V gene sequence: CDR1 KGHSH, CDR2 LQKENI. The CDR3 DNA follows: TGTGCCAGCTCACCCTCCAGCGATGGCTACACCTTC. Its protein product is CASSPSSDGYTF.

This chain uses TRBV27 with TRBJ2-3, with a possible D match to TRBD2 (5 bases). V lost 4 bases and J 2 bases, leaving 16 bases between the germline ends. The germline V gene has CDR1 MNHEY and CDR2 SMNVEV (reference sequence). The CDR3 has 16 residues. The CDR3 loop is CASSSASPGHTDTQYF. CDR3 nucleotide sequence: TGTGCCAGCAGTTCCGCTAGCCCTGGGCACACAGATACGCAGTATTTT.

This clone was detected only a few times. The chain recombines TRBV29-1 with TRBJ1-2; perhaps TRBD1 as D (5 bases). CDR3 length: 13 residues. Germline V gene data show CDR1 as SQVTM and CDR2 as ANQGSEA. Trimming stripped 3 bases from V and 2 bases from J, with 10 bases between. The DNA of the CDR3 is TGCAGCGTTGATCCCAGGGTAAACTATGGCTACACCTTC. This gives the protein CSVDPRVNYGYTF. Full variable domain (remainder filled in from reference TRBV29-1 and TRBJ1-2): SAVISQKPSRDICQRGTSLTIQCQVDSQVTMMFWYRQQPGQSLTLIATANQGSEATYESGFVIDKFPISRPNLTFSTLTVSNMSPEDSSIYLCSVDPRVNYGYTFGSGTRLTVV.

This rearrangement joins TRBV27 to TRBJ2-3, with 8 bases lining up with TRBD2. Germline CDR1 reads MNHEY; CDR2 reads SMNVEV (reference sequence). The V and J ends lost 3 bases and 3 bases, in that order; junction bases with no gene match: 8. This CDR3 is 16 amino acids long. The DNA of the CDR3 is TGTGCCAGCAGTTTCCTGGGTACTAGCGGAACAGATACGCAGTATTTT. It encodes CASSFLGTSGTDTQYF.

The chain links TRBV5-1 to TRBJ2-1, with TRBD2 identical over 8 bases. The junction had 13 bases not matched to a gene; V was cut back by 4 bases and J by 7 bases. The germline CDR1 and CDR2 sequences are SGHRS and YFSETQ. The CDR3 consists of 16 residues. The CDR3 spells CASSALGRGVRNEQFF. The CDR3, as DNA: TGCGCCAGCAGCGCATTAGGGCGGGGGGTCAGGAATGAGCAGTTCTTC.

CDR3 nucleotides: TGCGCCAGCAGCTTAGGCGTCTACGAGCAGTACTTC. As protein: CASSLGVYEQYF. The chain is built from TRBV5-1 and TRBJ2-7, with no clear D. The CDR3 loop spans 12 amino acids. Looked up from germline, CDR1 is SGHRS and CDR2 is YFSETQ. V was cut by 2 bases and J by 3 bases, with 6 bases left in between. The full variable domain, rest sourced from reference TRBV5-1 and TRBJ2-7, is KAGVTQTPRYLIKTRGQQVTLSCSPISGHRSVSWYQQTPGQGLQFLFEYFSETQRNKGNFPGRFSGRQFSNSRSEMNVSTLELGDSALYLCASSLGVYEQYFGPGTRLTVT.

CDR3 sequence reads: CASSITRTSADTEAFF. CDR3 nucleotides: TGTGCCAGTAGTATAACCAGGACTTCGGCGGACACTGAAGCTTTCTTT. V gene TRBV19 combines with J gene TRBJ1-1; D is undetermined. Per germline, CDR1 LNHDA and CDR2 SQIVND (reference sequence). V shed 2 bases and J shed 3 bases, with 16 bases lying between them. This CDR3 is 16 amino acids long.

This sequence joins TRBV19 and TRBJ2-7; maybe TRBD2 (5 bases). This CDR3 has 14 amino acids. Germline lookup yields CDR1 LNHDA and CDR2 SQIVND (reference sequence). V lost 0 bases and J lost 5, with 11 bases in between. The chain's CDR3 is CASSIEGRPDEQYF. CDR3 sequence (DNA): TGTGCCAGTAGTATAGAGGGGAGACCCGACGAGCAGTACTTC.

This clone was seen more than once but under ten times. The chain recombines TRBV4-2 with TRBJ2-7, with a tentative D call TRBD1 (6 bases). Germline-derived CDR1 and CDR2 are LGHNA and YNFKEQ. The V and J ends lost 1 base and 0 bases respectively, with 16 bases between them. The CDR3 sequence is 17 residues long. CDR3 amino acids: CASSQVSGQGSSYEQYF. The CDR3 bases are TGTGCCAGCAGCCAAGTGTCCGGGCAGGGGAGCTCCTACGAGCAGTACTTC.

The rearrangement uses TRBV29-1 and TRBJ2-6; 9 positions match TRBD1. Per the germline V gene, CDR1 is SQVTM and CDR2 is ANQGSEA. The CDR3 contains 16 residues. CDR3 DNA: TGCAGTGCCGGGACAGGGCCCTTCTCTGGGGCCAACGTCCTGACTTTC. Translated: CSAGTGPFSGANVLTF.

The chain recombines TRBV27 with TRBJ1-2; 9 bases fit TRBD1. Germline assignment: CDR1 MNHEY and CDR2 SMNVEV (reference sequence). The CDR3 sequence is 13 residues long. Losses at the gene ends were 3 bases for V and 7 bases for J; bases not matched to a gene: 3. CDR3 sequence reads: CASSFTGGTGYTF. In nucleotides, the CDR3 is TGTGCCAGCAGTTTCACAGGGGGCACTGGCTACACCTTC.

V and J are TRBV7-9 and TRBJ1-3; 7 positions agree with TRBD1. The J segment lost 3 bases and the V segment lost 4 bases, leaving 9 bases of the junction unmatched. CDR1 SEHNR and CDR2 FQNEAQ come from the germline V gene (reference sequence). The CDR3 has 16 residues. The DNA for the CDR3 is TGTGCCAGCAGCTCCAGGCCAGGGGGGGATGGAAACACCATATATTTT. Translation gives CASSSRPGGDGNTIYF.

This chain joins TRBV6-5 and TRBJ1-3, with 7 bases identical to TRBD1. The CDR3 is 14 residues long. Germline lookup yields CDR1 MNHEY and CDR2 SVGAGI. V lost 6 bases and J lost 0; bases outside the gene matches: 2. CDR3 sequence (DNA): TGTGCCAGCAGCAGGGGGACCTCTGGAAACACCATATATTTT. Translating gives CASSRGTSGNTIYF.